These 20 T cell receptor beta chains were sequenced from one sample in a study of shared clonotypes between healthy human individuals. Clones were sequenced by immunoSEQ multiplex PCR, and TCRdb holds only the in-frame ones, with some missing. The sample contains over a million clones, more than 75% of which appear only once. The sequencing input was memory CD4+ T cells from PBMCs. Subset of the sample: CD45RA-negative fraction. The origin of the receptors is a young man in good health. Some clones in this sample may be carry-over from other donors' samples.

This clone was picked up one time. The CDR3 loop is CAWSVPGGDGYTF. CDR3 sequence (DNA): TGTGCCTGGAGTGTACCGGGGGGCGATGGCTACACCTTC. The chain couples TRBV30 to TRBJ1-2; possibly TRBD1 for D (6 bases). CDR1 and CDR2 (germline): GTSNPN, SVGIG (reference sequence). Trimming took 0 bases from V and 6 from J, leaving 11 bases between them. This CDR3 is built from 13 residues.

This rearrangement joins TRBV7-2 to TRBJ2-3; 7 nucleotides line up with TRBD1. V gave up 2 bases and J gave up 5 bases; unmatched junction bases: 7. This CDR3 comprises 15 residues. CDR1 and CDR2 (germline): SGHTA, FQGNSA. CDR3 sequence: CASSLQTGPGDTQYF. The CDR3, as DNA: TGTGCCAGCAGCTTACAGACAGGGCCTGGAGATACGCAGTATTTT.

The chain carries TRBV2 and TRBJ1-2; TRBD1 matches 10 bases. J was trimmed by 9 bases and V by 8 bases; bases with no gene match: 9. The length of the CDR3 is 13 residues. Per germline, CDR1 SNHLY and CDR2 FYNNEI. This chain's CDR3 is CASGLTGGMSYTF. DNA for the CDR3: TGTGCCAGCGGCCTGACAGGGGGCATGAGCTACACCTTC.

This CDR3 reads CASSLKGASEQYF. CDR3 nucleotide sequence: TGTGCCAGCAGCTTAAAGGGGGCGAGCGAGCAGTACTTC. The chain combines TRBV5-6 with TRBJ2-7; 7 nucleotides match TRBD1. CDR1 is SGHDT and CDR2 is YYEEEE in the germline V gene. After removal of 2 bases from V and 6 bases from J, the junction contained 5 bases not matched to a gene. The CDR3 spans 13 residues.

The rearrangement links TRBV4-1 to TRBJ1-5, with 9 nucleotides matching TRBD1. This CDR3 has 18 amino acids. Per germline, CDR1 MGHRA and CDR2 YSYEKL. V gave up 2 bases and J gave up 3 bases; unmatched junction bases: 11. Here the CDR3 DNA reads TGCGCCAGCAGCCAACTGGGACAGGGAAGAGGAACCAATCAGCCCCAGCATTTT. Translated, it gives CASSQLGQGRGTNQPQHF.

This chain uses TRBV28 with TRBJ2-7; possible D gene TRBD2, 6 bases. Germline V lookup: CDR1 MDHEN, CDR2 SYDVKM. CDR3 length: 17 amino acids. V dropped 2 bases and J dropped 6 bases, with 23 bases sitting between them. As DNA, the CDR3 is TGTGCCAGCAGTTTAACCGGGGCGGGAAGATCGGCCCGCGAGCAGTACTTC. This translates into CASSLTGAGRSAREQYF.

The chain uses TRBV28 and TRBJ2-7; TRBD1 or TRBD2 may be the D gene (5 bases each). Between the trimmed V and J ends, which lost 5 bases and 0 bases, there was a span of 14 bases. The CDR3 extends over 15 amino acids. Germline V gene lookup returns CDR1 MDHEN and CDR2 SYDVKM. The CDR3 DNA is TGTGCCAGCAGTCCGAGGGGACGGAGCTCCTACGAGCAGTACTTC. Translating gives CASSPRGRSSYEQYF.

The rearrangement uses TRBV9 and TRBJ2-3; D perhaps matches TRBD1 (6 bases). Germline CDR1 and CDR2: SGDLS and YYNGEE. The CDR3 consists of 17 residues. V was clipped by 5 bases and J by 4 bases, with 23 bases between them. CDR3 region: CASSMTDRRGVADTQYF. The CDR3 DNA sequence: TGTGCCAGCAGTATGACCGACAGGAGAGGAGTAGCAGATACGCAGTATTTT.

The chain carries TRBV5-1 and TRBJ2-3, with D unresolved. The CDR3 contains 15 residues. Per the germline V gene, CDR1 is SGHRS and CDR2 is YFSETQ. Trimming pared 0 bases from V and 0 bases from J, leaving 8 bases between. CDR3 DNA sequence: TGCGCCAGCAGCTTGGTAGTGGGAAGCACAGATACGCAGTATTTT. This codes for CASSLVVGSTDTQYF.

The chain recombines TRBV4-3 with TRBJ2-6, with 8 bases identical to TRBD1. V shed 3 bases, J shed 11 bases, and the junction held 12 bases outside the gene matches. Germline CDR1 is LGHNA and CDR2 is YSLEER. This CDR3 is built from 16 residues. The CDR3 loop is CASSQDDRGRSYVLTF. CDR3 coding DNA: TGCGCCAGCAGCCAGGACGACAGGGGTAGAAGCTACGTCCTGACTTTC.

This clone was counted only a few times. This chain connects TRBV5-1 to TRBJ2-7; unclear D gene. The CDR3 contains 14 residues. The V gene's germline CDR1 is SGHRS and CDR2 YFSETQ. V lost 2 bases to trimming and J lost 0 bases, with 9 bases between them. The CDR3 coding sequence is TGCGCCAGCAGCTTAATCCCCAGCTCCTACGAGCAGTACTTC. Residues: CASSLIPSSYEQYF. Full variable domain (outside the CDR3, taken from reference TRBV5-1 and TRBJ2-7): KAGVTQTPRYLIKTRGQQVTLSCSPISGHRSVSWYQQTPGQGLQFLFEYFSETQRNKGNFPGRFSGRQFSNSRSEMNVSTLELGDSALYLCASSLIPSSYEQYFGPGTRLTVT.

CDR3 nucleotides: TGTGCCAGCAGTGAACAACCGGGGGCCTCCTATGGCTACACCTTC. Translating it yields CASSEQPGASYGYTF. The V gene is TRBV6-1, the J gene TRBJ1-2; D might be TRBD1 (6 bases). The CDR3 totals 15 residues. V dropped 2 bases and J dropped 4 bases, with 14 bases sitting between them. The germline V gene has CDR1 MNHNS and CDR2 SASEGT.

This chain joins TRBV28 and TRBJ2-7; D tentatively fits TRBD1 or TRBD2 (5 bases each). This CDR3 region has 15 residues. The germline V gene encodes CDR1 MDHEN and CDR2 SYDVKM. Trimming removed 3 bases at V and 3 bases at J, with 15 bases between. The CDR3 DNA sequence: TGTGCCAGCAGTTTCTTTGGGACGGCAATCTACGAGCAGTACTTC. Its translation is CASSFFGTAIYEQYF.

V gene TRBV7-2 combines with J gene TRBJ1-2; 7 nucleotides line up with TRBD1. Germline assignment: CDR1 SGHTA and CDR2 FQGNSA. The CDR3 has 11 amino acids. Losses at the gene ends were 6 bases for V and 6 bases for J; bases not matched to a gene: 1. The CDR3 DNA sequence: TGTGCCAGCAGGGGGACAGATGGCTACACCTTC. Protein: CASRGTDGYTF.

The chain has TRBV18 and TRBJ2-7; D tentatively reads TRBD1 or TRBD2 (6 bases each). V lost 3 bases and J 7 bases, leaving 22 bases between the germline ends. In germline, CDR1 is KGHSH, CDR2 LQKENI. The CDR3 sequence is 16 residues long. CDR3 coding DNA: TGTGCCAGCTCACCCGGGGGCACAGGGTCATATCTGGAGCAGTACTTC. This translates into CASSPGGTGSYLEQYF.

The chain is built from TRBV10-1 and TRBJ2-3; D gene unclear. Trimming stripped 2 bases from V and 3 bases from J, with 18 bases between. The CDR3 runs to 17 residues. From germline, CDR1 is WNHNN and CDR2 SYGVQD (reference sequence). The CDR3 nucleotides read TGCGCCAGCAGTGAGCTTTGGTCAACCAAATTAACAGATACGCAGTATTTT. Its translation is CASSELWSTKLTDTQYF.

In DNA, the CDR3 is TGTGCCAGCAGAGAGGTGGACAGGGAAACCGGGGAGCTGTTTTTT. Its translation: CASREVDRETGELFF. This rearrangement joins TRBV6-1 to TRBJ2-2, with 8 nucleotides matching TRBD1. J lost 5 bases, V lost 6 bases, and 8 bases had no gene match. The CDR3 is 15 amino acids. Germline values: CDR1 MNHNS, CDR2 SASEGT.

The rearrangement links TRBV28 to TRBJ2-5; D could derive from TRBD1 or TRBD2 (5 bases each). V lost 2 bases, J lost 4 bases, and 11 bases lay in between. In germline, CDR1 is MDHEN, CDR2 SYDVKM. CDR3 size: 14 residues. CDR3 DNA: TGTGCCAGCAGTTTACCCGGGACCCCAGAGACCCAGTACTTC. Translated, it gives CASSLPGTPETQYF.

The rearrangement joins TRBV28 to TRBJ2-3; 8 nucleotides line up with TRBD2. Germline V gene sequence: CDR1 MDHEN, CDR2 SYDVKM. This CDR3 has 16 amino acids. With V trimmed by 3 bases and J by 6 bases, 11 bases remained unmatched. The chain's CDR3 is CASSLRSGSGTDTQYF. The CDR3 region has the DNA TGTGCCAGCAGTTTGCGTTCCGGTAGCGGGACCGATACGCAGTATTTT.

Only one count was recorded for this clone. The V gene is TRBV7-9, the J gene TRBJ2-3, with D hard to call. Trimming removed 2 bases at V and 5 bases at J, with 11 bases between. Germline assignment: CDR1 SEHNR and CDR2 FQNEAQ (reference sequence). The CDR3 runs 14 residues. CDR3 sequence: CASSLILGRDTQYF. The CDR3 coding sequence is TGTGCCAGCAGCTTAATCTTAGGCAGAGATACGCAGTATTTT.